Listed here is a single T cell receptor (beta chain). Its specificity is unknown. This sample is drawn from a study of T cell responses to AZD1222 COVID-19 vaccine. CDR3 length: 14 residues. Germline values: CDR1 KGHDR, CDR2 SFDVKD. V gave up 5 bases and J gave up 10 bases; unmatched junction bases: 7. Notes on the study in general: Donors were largely white British and mainly female; clonal diversity was possibly underestimated. Only a handful of people who got AZD1222 tested seropositive at baseline. Spike was spanned by vaccine-associated CD4 TCRs, with dominance at 160-218 and 743-854.

Some clones are missing from TCRdb's copy, which holds only in-frame ones; the method was immunoSEQ multiplex PCR. The data hold some 150,000 clones, with about 86% observed a single time. This TCR was recovered from an adult in good health. The gene calls are TRBV24-1 and TRBJ2-1; 10 bases fit TRBD2. The specimen was peripheral blood, collected on day 0 of MenACWY control vaccination. CDR3 amino acids: CATSASGRVREQFF. In nucleotides, the CDR3 is TGTGCCACCAGTGCCAGCGGGAGGGTAAGAGAGCAGTTCTTC.